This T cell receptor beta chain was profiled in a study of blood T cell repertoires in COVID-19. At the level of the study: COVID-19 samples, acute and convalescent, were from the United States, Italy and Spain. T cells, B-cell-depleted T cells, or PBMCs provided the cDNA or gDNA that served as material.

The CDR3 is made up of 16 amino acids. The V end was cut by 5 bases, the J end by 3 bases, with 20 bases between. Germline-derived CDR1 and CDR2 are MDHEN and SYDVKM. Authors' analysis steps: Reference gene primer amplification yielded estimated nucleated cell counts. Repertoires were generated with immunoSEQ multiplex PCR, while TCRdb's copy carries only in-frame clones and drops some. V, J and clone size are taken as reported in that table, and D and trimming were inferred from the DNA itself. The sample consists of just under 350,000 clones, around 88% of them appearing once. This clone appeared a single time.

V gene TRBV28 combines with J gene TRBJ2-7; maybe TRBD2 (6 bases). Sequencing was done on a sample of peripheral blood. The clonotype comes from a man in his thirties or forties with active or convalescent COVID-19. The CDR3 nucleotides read TGTGCCAGCAGTCCCCCCCGGAGGGTGGCGCTCTACGAGCAGTACTTC. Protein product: CASSPPRRVALYEQYF.